This entry is about one T cell receptor beta chain. The sample holds many counts of this clonotype. There is no known antigen for this receptor. The record has no base qualities; no much larger clone is one base away. This record belongs to a study of Graves' ophthalmopathy and Graves' hyperthyroidism listed by TCRdb under 2018. Looking at the study overall: Peripheral blood was collected at initial diagnosis, prior to any treatment. In roughly 6 hyperthyroidism patients, T-cell repertoires of thyroid tissue and blood were compared. The independent validation cohort included 18 to 20 hyperthyroidism patients plus 17 patients who later progressed from hyperthyroidism to ophthalmopathy. After sampling, hyperthyroidism patients received methimazole starting at 30 mg daily, and ophthalmopathy patients received high-dose intravenous methylprednisolone. In total, 135 blood samples were TCR-sequenced: around 42 ophthalmopathy, approximately 75 hyperthyroidism and about 17 hyperthyroidism-to-ophthalmopathy patients. To explore V-J signatures that distinguish ophthalmopathy from hyperthyroidism, a discovery set of more than 90 patients was enrolled, made up of 40 to 45 with ophthalmopathy and under 65 with stable hyperthyroidism. The approximately 90 discovery patients were randomly split 7:3 into training and test sets. TCR beta repertoire signatures were used to distinguish Graves' ophthalmopathy from Graves' hyperthyroidism and to predict progression to ophthalmopathy.

The ophthalmopathy patients had moderately to severely active disease, with a Clinical Activity Score of 3 or higher, a NOSPECS grade of 4 or higher, and a disease duration of less than 3 months. Anyone with other autoimmune diseases, uncontrolled infections, pregnancy or lactation was excluded from the study. Clinical symptoms, serum thyroxine, TRAb, thyroid ultrasound and orbital computed tomography were used for diagnosis. PBMCs were isolated from 10 ml of fresh peripheral blood by Ficoll-Paque density gradient centrifugation. Total RNA was extracted with Trizol reagent and quality-checked on an Agilent 2100 Bioanalyzer. TCR beta CDR3 regions were amplified from RNA transcripts for repertoire sequencing. HTBI primers and the Qiagen OneStep RT-PCR kit were used in a first-round RT-PCR, which was followed by a second-round multiplex PCR, size selection and purification. Libraries were sequenced paired-end with 100 bp reads on an Illumina HiSeq2000. In the source study's methods: SOAPnuke was used to process the reads, removing any read that contained adapters or uncalled bases, had a mean Phred below 15, or lacked an exact match to the constant primer or identifier. COPE v1.2.5 was used to merge the high-quality paired reads. Clonotypes were defined as unique nucleotide sequences and were aligned to IMGT TRB V, D and J references using MiTCR v1.1. The analysis was limited to V-J combinations with a frequency above 0.0001, which together covered around 99% of the repertoires. For each V-J combination, a TCR clonal expansion and chaos score was defined as F50 clonal expansion divided by the chaos observed in the TCRdist matrix. Welch's t-statistics and random forest were used to reduce the features to about 14 V-J combinations, which were then used as input to a naive Bayes classifier. The similarity between thyroid and blood repertoires was quantified using the Morisita-Horn index. TCRdb itself trimmed the public reads at Q25 with fastp, ran MiXCR and retained productive beta chains. Every CDR3 protein is listed once, alongside the most common genes and DNA of its rows. For this entry, the V and J calls and clone size follow TCRdb and not the study's own pipeline. This sample has approximately 160,000 distinct CDR3 sequences in its table, and roughly 37% of those were observed once. 5.8% of the sample is held by the ten biggest clonotypes.

Overall results and qualifications from the work: In validation, the model predicted ophthalmopathy progression with less than 71% sensitivity and roughly 78% specificity; more than ten predicted patients were CT-confirmed with GO in a median of around 6 months. No statistical method was used to predetermine the sample size, and group allocation was not hidden from the investigators. Most expanded thyroid clonotypes with frequency above 0.001 were also detected in blood, suggesting blood repertoires may reflect the thyroid immune response. In cross-validation, the 13-signature model distinguished ophthalmopathy from stable hyperthyroidism with around 90% sensitivity and roughly 84% specificity, while in the test set the corresponding values were about 80% and 75%.

The germline V gene gives CDR1 as SQVTM and CDR2 as ANQGSEA. Between the V and J ends, shortened by 1 base and 5 bases respectively, the junction contains 14 bases. The CDR3 goes from the cysteine to the phenylalanine over 14 residues. The kept DNA is CDR3 alone, 42 bases in frame from the first base. The chain was built from TRBV29-1 and TRBJ2-5, with a tentative D call of TRBD1 or TRBD2, each matching 5 bases. The receptor was isolated from a middle-aged woman with Graves' ophthalmopathy. Donor details come from another sample of the same person, matched by shared clones. The sample taken for sequencing was peripheral blood. The CDR3 region: CSVEGDPWGETQYF. At the DNA level, the sequence is TGCAGCGTTGAAGGAGACCCCTGGGGGGAGACCCAGTACTTC. Beyond the CDR3, the reference TRBV29-1 and TRBJ2-5 genes provide the residues; the full variable domain reads: SAVISQKPSRDICQRGTSLTIQCQVDSQVTMMFWYRQQPGQSLTLIATANQGSEATYESGFVIDKFPISRPNLTFSTLTVSNMSPEDSSIYLCSVEGDPWGETQYFGPGTRLLVL.